The 8 T cell receptor beta chains in this list originate from one sample, sequenced in a study of T-cell reconstitution after alpha-beta-depleted transplantation in children. Preparation of the TCRbeta library was carried out with unique molecular identifiers. TCRdb redid the calling of the PCR reads with MiXCR, one entry per CDR3 protein. The repertoire has a few hundred thousand distinct CDR3 sequences, about a quarter of them found once; the top ten carry about 35%. Sequences were derived from PBMCs, sampled before TCRalphabeta/CD19-depleted stem cell transplant. Receptors were obtained from a boy under three years old with Wiskott-Aldrich syndrome, due to receive a stem cell transplant.

The CDR3 DNA reads as TGTGCCAGCTCACCAACAGGTCTGGAGACCCAGTACTTC. Residues: CASSPTGLETQYF. The chain recombines TRBV18 with TRBJ2-5; weak D call: TRBD1 (5 bases). The CDR3 is 13 residues long. Trimming took off 2 bases at V and 5 bases at J, with 9 bases between the two ends. In germline, CDR1 is KGHSH, CDR2 LQKENI.

The chain carries TRBV10-3 and TRBJ2-1, with D unresolved. Germline V gene lookup returns CDR1 ENHRY and CDR2 SYGVKD. V was cut by 0 bases and J by 0 bases, with 6 bases left in between. This CDR3 has 15 residues. CDR3 nucleotide sequence: TGTGCCATCAGTGAGTCCTTGAGCTCCTACAATGAGCAGTTCTTC. Its protein is CAISESLSSYNEQFF.

The gene calls are TRBV7-6 and TRBJ1-2, with D possibly being TRBD1 (6 bases). This CDR3 has 13 amino acids. V was clipped by 5 bases and J by 8 bases, with 15 bases between them. Germline assignment: CDR1 SGHVS and CDR2 FNYEAQ. CDR3 loop: CASSLQGGAGYTF. Written as DNA, the CDR3 is TGTGCCAGCAGCCTACAGGGAGGTGCCGGCTACACCTTC.

The chain employs TRBV15 and TRBJ2-7, with 9 bases fitting TRBD2. The CDR3 has 15 amino acids. Germline values: CDR1 LNHNV, CDR2 YYDKDF (reference sequence). With 1 base clipped from V and 3 bases from J, the junction kept 4 bases outside the gene matches. The CDR3 coding sequence is TGTGCCACCAGCAGAGGAGGGCGGGAGGGCTACGAGCAGTACTTC. This gives the protein CATSRGGREGYEQYF.

This clonotype turned up a few times. The rearrangement links TRBV5-1 to TRBJ2-1; 15 nucleotides match TRBD2. Germline loops: CDR1 SGHRS, CDR2 YFSETQ. V shed 3 bases and J 7 bases; nucleotides not matched to a gene: 17. CDR3 size: 20 residues. The DNA of the CDR3 is TGCGCCAGCAGCTCGGTACCGGGACTAGCGGGGGGCAATCGGTTAAATGAGCAGTTCTTC. It yields the protein CASSSVPGLAGGNRLNEQFF.

The CDR3 region is CASRPGTPDTQYF. Here the CDR3 DNA reads TGTGCCAGCAGACCCGGGACACCAGATACGCAGTATTTT. The chain employs TRBV12-3 or TRBV12-4 and TRBJ2-3; TRBD1 is a possible D gene (6 bases). The V end lost 6 bases, the J end lost 4 bases, and 11 bases lay between the germline ends. This CDR3 region has 13 residues.

The V and J genes are TRBV14 and TRBJ2-1; 8 nucleotides line up with TRBD2. Germline values: CDR1 SGHDN, CDR2 FVKESK. With 3 bases clipped from V and 0 bases from J, the junction kept 4 bases outside the gene matches. The CDR3 is 16 amino acids. CDR3 amino acids: CASSQRLASSYNEQFF. The CDR3 DNA reads TGTGCCAGCAGCCAGAGACTAGCGAGCTCCTACAATGAGCAGTTCTTC.

The chain carries TRBV30 and TRBJ2-5; 9 nucleotides line up with TRBD1. V gave up 5 bases and J gave up 3 bases; unmatched junction bases: 7. This CDR3 comprises 14 residues. Per the germline V gene, CDR1 is GTSNPN and CDR2 is SVGIG (reference sequence). In nucleotides, the CDR3 is TGTGCCTGGGATACGGGACAGGGAAAAGAGACCCAGTACTTC. Translating it yields CAWDTGQGKETQYF.